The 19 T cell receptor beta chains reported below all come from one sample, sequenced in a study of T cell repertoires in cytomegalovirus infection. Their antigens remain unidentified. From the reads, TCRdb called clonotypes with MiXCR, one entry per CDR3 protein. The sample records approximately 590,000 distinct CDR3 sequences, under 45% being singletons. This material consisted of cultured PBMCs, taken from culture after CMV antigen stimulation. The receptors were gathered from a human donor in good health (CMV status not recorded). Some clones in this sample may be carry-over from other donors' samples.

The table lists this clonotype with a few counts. CDR3 in DNA: TGTGCCAGTAGTATCGGGGGCTATCAGCCCCAGCATTTT. Translating it yields CASSIGGYQPQHF. The J gene is TRBJ1-5, the V gene TRBV19; D may be TRBD1 (6 bases). Trimming pared 3 bases from V and 5 bases from J, leaving 8 bases between. Per the germline V gene, CDR1 is LNHDA and CDR2 is SQIVND (reference sequence). The CDR3 is 13 residues long.

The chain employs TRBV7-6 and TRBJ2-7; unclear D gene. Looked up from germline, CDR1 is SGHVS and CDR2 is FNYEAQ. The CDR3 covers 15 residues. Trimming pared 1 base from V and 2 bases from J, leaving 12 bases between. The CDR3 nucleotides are TGTGCCAGCAGCTTAGGAGGCTTAGACACCTACGAGCAGTACTTC. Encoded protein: CASSLGGLDTYEQYF.

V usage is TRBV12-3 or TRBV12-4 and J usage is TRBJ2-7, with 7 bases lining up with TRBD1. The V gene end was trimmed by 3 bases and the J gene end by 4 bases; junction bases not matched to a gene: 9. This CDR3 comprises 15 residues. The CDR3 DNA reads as TGTGCCAGCAGTTTCAAGGCAGGCAGGGGGTACGAGCAGTACTTC. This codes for CASSFKAGRGYEQYF.

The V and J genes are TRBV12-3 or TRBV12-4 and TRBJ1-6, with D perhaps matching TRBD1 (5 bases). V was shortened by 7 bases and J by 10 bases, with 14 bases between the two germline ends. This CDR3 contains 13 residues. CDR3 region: CASMTDRWSPLHF. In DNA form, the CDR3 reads TGTGCCAGCATGACAGATAGATGGTCACCCCTCCACTTT.

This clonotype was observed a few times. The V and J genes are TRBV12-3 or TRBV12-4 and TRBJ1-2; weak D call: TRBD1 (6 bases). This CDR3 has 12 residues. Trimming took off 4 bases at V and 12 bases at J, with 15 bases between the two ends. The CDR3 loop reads CASSSRAKGDTF. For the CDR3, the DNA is TGTGCCAGCAGTTCCAGGGCCAAGGGGGACACCTTC.

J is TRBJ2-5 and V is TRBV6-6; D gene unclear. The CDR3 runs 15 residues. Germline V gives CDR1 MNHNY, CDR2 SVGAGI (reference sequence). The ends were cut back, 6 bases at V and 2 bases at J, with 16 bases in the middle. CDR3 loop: CASSPSLYPQETQYF. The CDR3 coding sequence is TGTGCCAGCAGCCCTTCCCTTTACCCGCAAGAGACCCAGTACTTC.

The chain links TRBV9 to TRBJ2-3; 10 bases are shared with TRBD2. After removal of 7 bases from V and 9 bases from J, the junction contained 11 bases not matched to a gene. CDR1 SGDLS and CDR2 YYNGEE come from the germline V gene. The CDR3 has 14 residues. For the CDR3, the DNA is TGTGCCAGCCAGACGGCTAGCGGGAGTGTGACGCAGTATTTT. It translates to CASQTASGSVTQYF.

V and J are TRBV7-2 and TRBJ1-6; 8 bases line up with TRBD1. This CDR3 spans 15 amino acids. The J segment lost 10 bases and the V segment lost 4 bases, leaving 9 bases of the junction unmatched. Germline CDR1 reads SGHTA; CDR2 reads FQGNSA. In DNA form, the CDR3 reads TGTGCCAGCAGCTCCTCCGCGGACAGGGTATCACCCCTCCACTTT. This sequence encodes CASSSSADRVSPLHF. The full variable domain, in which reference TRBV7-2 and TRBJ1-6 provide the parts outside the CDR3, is GAGVSQSPSNKVTEKGKDVELRCDPISGHTALYWYRQSLGQGLEFLIYFQGNSAPDKSGLPSDRFSAERTGGSVSTLTIQRTQQEDSAVYLCASSSSADRVSPLHFGNGTRLTVT.

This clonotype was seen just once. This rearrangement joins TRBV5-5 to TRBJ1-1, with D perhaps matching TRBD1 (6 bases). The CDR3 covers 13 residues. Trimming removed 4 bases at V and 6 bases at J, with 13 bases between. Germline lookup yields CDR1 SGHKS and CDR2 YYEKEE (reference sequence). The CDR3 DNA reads TGTGCCAGCAGCCACATGGACAGACCTGAAGCTTTCTTT. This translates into CASSHMDRPEAFF. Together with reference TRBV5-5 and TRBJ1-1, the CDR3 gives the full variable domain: DAGVTQSPTHLIKTRGQQVTLRCSPISGHKSVSWYQQVLGQGPQFIFQYYEKEERGRGNFPDRFSARQFPNYSSELNVNALLLGDSALYLCASSHMDRPEAFFGQGTRLTVV.

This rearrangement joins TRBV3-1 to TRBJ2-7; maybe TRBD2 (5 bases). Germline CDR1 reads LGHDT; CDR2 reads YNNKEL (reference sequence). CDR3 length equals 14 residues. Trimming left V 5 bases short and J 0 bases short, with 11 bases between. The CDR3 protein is CASSSTTSSYEQYF. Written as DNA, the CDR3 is TGTGCCAGCAGCTCGACTACGAGCTCCTACGAGCAGTACTTC.

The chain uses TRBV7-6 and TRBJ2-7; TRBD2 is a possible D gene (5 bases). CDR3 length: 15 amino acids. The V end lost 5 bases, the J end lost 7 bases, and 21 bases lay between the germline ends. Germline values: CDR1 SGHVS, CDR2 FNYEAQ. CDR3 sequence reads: CASSPLVTLSGEQYF. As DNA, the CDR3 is TGTGCCAGCAGCCCTTTAGTGACGCTGTCGGGGGAGCAGTACTTC.

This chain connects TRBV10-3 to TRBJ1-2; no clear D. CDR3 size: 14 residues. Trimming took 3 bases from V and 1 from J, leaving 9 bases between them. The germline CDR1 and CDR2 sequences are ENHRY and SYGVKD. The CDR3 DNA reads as TGTGCCATCAGTGATCCGAAAGGTAACTATGGCTACACCTTC. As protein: CAISDPKGNYGYTF.

CDR3 nucleotides: TGCGCCAGCATTATGGACGGCGGGGAGCTGTGGGGGCAGTTCTTC. Translating it yields CASIMDGGELWGQFF. The chain employs TRBV10-2 and TRBJ2-1; D is perhaps TRBD2 (6 bases). CDR3 length equals 15 residues. CDR1 is WSHSY and CDR2 is SAAADI in the germline V gene. Trimming removed 7 bases at V and 12 bases at J, with 25 bases between.

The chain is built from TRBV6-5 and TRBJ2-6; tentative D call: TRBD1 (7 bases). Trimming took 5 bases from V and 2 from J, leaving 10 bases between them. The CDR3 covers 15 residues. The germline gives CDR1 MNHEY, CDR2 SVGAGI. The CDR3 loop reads CASSRRGAGANVLTF. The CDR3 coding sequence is TGTGCCAGCAGTCGCAGGGGGGCTGGGGCCAACGTCCTGACTTTC.

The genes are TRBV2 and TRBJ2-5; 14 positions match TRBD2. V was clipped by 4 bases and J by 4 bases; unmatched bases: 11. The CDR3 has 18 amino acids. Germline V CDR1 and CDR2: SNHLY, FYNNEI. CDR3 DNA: TGTGCCAGCAGTGCGGCATGGACTAGCGGGGGGCGTGGAGAGACCCAGTACTTC. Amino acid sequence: CASSAAWTSGGRGETQYF.

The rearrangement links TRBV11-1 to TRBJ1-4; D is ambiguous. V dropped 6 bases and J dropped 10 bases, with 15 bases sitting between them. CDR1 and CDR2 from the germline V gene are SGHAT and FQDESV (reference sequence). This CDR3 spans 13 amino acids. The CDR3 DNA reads TGTGCCAGCAGTCAAGGCGAAGGACGAAAACTGTTTTTT. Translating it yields CASSQGEGRKLFF.

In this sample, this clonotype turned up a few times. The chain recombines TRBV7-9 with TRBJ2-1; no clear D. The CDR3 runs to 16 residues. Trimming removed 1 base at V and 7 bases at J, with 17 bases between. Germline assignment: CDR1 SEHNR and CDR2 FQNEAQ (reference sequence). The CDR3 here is CASSLVPFGDLNEQFF. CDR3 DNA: TGTGCCAGCAGCTTAGTCCCTTTCGGTGATCTGAATGAGCAGTTCTTC.

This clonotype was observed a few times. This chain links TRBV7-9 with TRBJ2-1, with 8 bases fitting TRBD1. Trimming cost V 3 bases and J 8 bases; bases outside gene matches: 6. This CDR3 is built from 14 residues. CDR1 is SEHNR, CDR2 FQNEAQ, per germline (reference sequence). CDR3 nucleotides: TGTGCCAGCAGCTTCGGACAGGGCGGAGATGAGCAGTTCTTC. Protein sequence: CASSFGQGGDEQFF.

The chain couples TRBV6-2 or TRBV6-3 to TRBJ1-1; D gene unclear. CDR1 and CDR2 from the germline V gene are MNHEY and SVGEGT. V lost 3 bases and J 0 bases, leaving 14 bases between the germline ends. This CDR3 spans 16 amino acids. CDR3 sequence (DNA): TGTGCCAGCAGTTATCCCTCACAGAGAATGAACACTGAAGCTTTCTTT. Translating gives CASSYPSQRMNTEAFF.